This TCR beta chain was sequenced in a study of blood T cells in healthy people across ages. Germline V gene data show CDR1 as LGHNT and CDR2 as FRNRAP. This CDR3 region has 15 residues. V dropped 7 bases and J dropped 4 bases, with 17 bases sitting between them. Combining a sample-barcoded 5' primer with a J-beta primer mix, a second PCR ran for 7 to 11 cycles. Each CDR3 protein gets one entry after TCRdb re-called the 5' RACE reads with MiXCR. The sample yields hundreds of thousands of distinct CDR3 sequences, roughly 25% seen once. This sample was shared with a second study, whose subject was T cells of mothers and their children.

The sample consisted of blood. The TCR originated in a boy between 10 and 17 years old in good health. V is TRBV12-5 and J is TRBJ2-1, with D possibly being TRBD1 (5 bases). The DNA of the CDR3 is TGTGCTAGTGCTCCCCCGTGGCAGGGATACAATGAGCAGTTCTTC. Its protein is CASAPPWQGYNEQFF.